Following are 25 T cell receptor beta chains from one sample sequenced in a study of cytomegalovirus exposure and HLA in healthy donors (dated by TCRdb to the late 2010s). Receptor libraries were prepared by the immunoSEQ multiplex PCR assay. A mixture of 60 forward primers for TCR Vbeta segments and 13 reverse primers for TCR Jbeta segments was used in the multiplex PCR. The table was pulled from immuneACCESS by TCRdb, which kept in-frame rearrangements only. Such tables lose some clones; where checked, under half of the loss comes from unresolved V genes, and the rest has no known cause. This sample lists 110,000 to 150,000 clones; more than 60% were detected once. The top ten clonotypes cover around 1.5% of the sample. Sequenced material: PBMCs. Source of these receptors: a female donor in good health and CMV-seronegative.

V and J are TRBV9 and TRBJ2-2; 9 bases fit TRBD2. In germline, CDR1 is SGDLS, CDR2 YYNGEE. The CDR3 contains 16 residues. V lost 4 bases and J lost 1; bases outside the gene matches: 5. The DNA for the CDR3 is TGTGCCAGCAGCCTGAGACTAGCGGAGAACACCGGGGAGCTGTTTTTT. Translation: CASSLRLAENTGELFF.

CDR3 nucleotides: TGTGCCAGCAGTTTATGGGCGGACGAGGGGGCAACATATGGCTACACCTTC. Translated, it gives CASSLWADEGATYGYTF. V usage is TRBV27 and J usage is TRBJ1-2; 7 bases map to TRBD1. This CDR3 has 17 residues. Germline trimming cut 1 base from V and 5 bases from J; bases unmatched to any gene: 13. Per the germline V gene, CDR1 is MNHEY and CDR2 is SMNVEV (reference sequence).

CDR3: CASSLGLSYNEQFF. DNA for the CDR3: TGCGCCAGCAGCTTGGGGCTCTCCTACAATGAGCAGTTCTTC. V usage is TRBV5-1 and J usage is TRBJ2-1; D uncertain. V lost 0 bases and J 0 bases, leaving 4 bases between the germline ends. This CDR3 has 14 amino acids. CDR1 and CDR2 from the germline V gene are SGHRS and YFSETQ.

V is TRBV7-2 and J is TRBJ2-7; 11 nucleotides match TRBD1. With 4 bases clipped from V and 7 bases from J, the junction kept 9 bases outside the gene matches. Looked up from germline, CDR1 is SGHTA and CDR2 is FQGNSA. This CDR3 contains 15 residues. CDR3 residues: CASSSGQGAEGEQYF. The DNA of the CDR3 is TGTGCCAGCAGCTCAGGACAGGGGGCAGAAGGGGAGCAGTACTTC.

The CDR3 is CASSLVAPRAYNEQFF. CDR3 coding DNA: TGTGCCAGCAGCTTGGTAGCCCCGAGGGCCTACAATGAGCAGTTCTTC. The chain employs TRBV5-4 and TRBJ2-1; tentative D call: TRBD2 (5 bases). The CDR3 extends over 16 amino acids. The V gene lost 0 bases and the J gene lost 2 bases, with 12 bases spanning the gap. Germline assignment: CDR1 SGHNT and CDR2 YYREEE (reference sequence).

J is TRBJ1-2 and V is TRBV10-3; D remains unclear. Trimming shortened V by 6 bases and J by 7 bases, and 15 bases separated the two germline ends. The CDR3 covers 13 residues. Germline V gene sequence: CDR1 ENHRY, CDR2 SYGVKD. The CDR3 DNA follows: TGTGCCATCAGCCTTGATGTCGGTGTTGGCTACACCTTC. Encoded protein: CAISLDVGVGYTF.

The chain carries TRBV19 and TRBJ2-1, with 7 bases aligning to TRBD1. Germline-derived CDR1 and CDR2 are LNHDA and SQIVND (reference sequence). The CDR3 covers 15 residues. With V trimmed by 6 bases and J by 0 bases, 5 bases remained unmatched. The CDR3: CASSEGDSSYNEQFF. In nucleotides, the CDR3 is TGTGCCAGTAGCGAAGGGGACAGCTCCTACAATGAGCAGTTCTTC.

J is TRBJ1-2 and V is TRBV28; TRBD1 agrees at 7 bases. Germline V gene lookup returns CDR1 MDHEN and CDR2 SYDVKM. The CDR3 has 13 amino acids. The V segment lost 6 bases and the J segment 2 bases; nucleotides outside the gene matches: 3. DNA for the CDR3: TGTGCCAGCAGGTCGACAGGGAACTATGGCTACACCTTC. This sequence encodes CASRSTGNYGYTF.

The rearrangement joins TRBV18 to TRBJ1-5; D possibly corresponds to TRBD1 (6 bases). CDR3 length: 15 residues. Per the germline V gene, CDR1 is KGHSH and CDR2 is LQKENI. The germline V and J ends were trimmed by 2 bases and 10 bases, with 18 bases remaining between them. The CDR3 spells CASSPAGGSRPPQHF. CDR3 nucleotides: TGTGCCAGCTCACCAGCGGGGGGCAGCCGTCCCCCCCAGCATTTT.

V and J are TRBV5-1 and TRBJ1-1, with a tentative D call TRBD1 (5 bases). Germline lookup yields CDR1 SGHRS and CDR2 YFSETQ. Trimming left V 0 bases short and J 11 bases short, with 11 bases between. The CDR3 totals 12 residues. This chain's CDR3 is CASSLGGGDAFF. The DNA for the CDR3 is TGCGCCAGCAGCTTGGGCGGGGGAGACGCTTTCTTT.

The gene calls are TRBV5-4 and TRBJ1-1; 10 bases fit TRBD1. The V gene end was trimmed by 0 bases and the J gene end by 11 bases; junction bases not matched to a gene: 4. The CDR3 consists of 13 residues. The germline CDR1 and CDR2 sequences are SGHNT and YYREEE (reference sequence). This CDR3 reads CASSLGGTGAAFF. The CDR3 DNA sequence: TGTGCCAGCAGCTTGGGCGGGACAGGGGCCGCTTTCTTT.

The CDR3 bases are TGCAGCGTTGTTGGGACAGGGCAGGGTCAGCCCCAGCATTTT. Translating gives CSVVGTGQGQPQHF. This chain uses TRBV29-1 with TRBJ1-5; 9 nucleotides align to TRBD1. The junction had 7 bases not matched to a gene; V was cut back by 4 bases and J by 6 bases. This CDR3 is built from 14 residues. Germline values: CDR1 SQVTM, CDR2 ANQGSEA.

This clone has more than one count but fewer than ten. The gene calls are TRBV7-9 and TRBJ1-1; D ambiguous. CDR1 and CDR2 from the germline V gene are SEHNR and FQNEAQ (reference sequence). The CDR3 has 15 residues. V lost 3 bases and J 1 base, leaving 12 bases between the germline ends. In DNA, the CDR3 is TGTGCCAGCAGCTTTACTCAACTCCCGAACACTGAAGCTTTCTTT. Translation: CASSFTQLPNTEAFF. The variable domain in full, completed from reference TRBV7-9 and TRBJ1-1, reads DTGVSQNPRHKITKRGQNVTFRCDPISEHNRLYWYRQTLGQGPEFLTYFQNEAQLEKSRLLSDRFSAERPKGSFSTLEIQRTEQGDSAMYLCASSFTQLPNTEAFFGQGTRLTVV.

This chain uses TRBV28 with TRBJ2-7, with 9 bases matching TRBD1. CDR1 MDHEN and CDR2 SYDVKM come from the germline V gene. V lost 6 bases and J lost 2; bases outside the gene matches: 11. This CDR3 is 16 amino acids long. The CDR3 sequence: CASRTHNRGLPYEQYF. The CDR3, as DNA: TGTGCCAGCAGAACCCACAACAGGGGGCTTCCCTACGAGCAGTACTTC. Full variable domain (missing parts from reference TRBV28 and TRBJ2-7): DVKVTQSSRYLVKRTGEKVFLECVQDMDHENMFWYRQDPGLGLRLIYFSYDVKMKEKGDIPEGYSVSREKKERFSLILESASTNQTSMYLCASRTHNRGLPYEQYFGPGTRLTVT.

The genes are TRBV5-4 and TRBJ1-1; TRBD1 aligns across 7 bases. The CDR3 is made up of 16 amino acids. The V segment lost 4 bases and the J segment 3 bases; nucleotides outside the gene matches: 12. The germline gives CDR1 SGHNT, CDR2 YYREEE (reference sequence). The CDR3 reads CASSLRQGRGDTEAFF. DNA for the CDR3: TGTGCCAGCAGCCTCCGACAGGGAAGAGGGGACACTGAAGCTTTCTTT.

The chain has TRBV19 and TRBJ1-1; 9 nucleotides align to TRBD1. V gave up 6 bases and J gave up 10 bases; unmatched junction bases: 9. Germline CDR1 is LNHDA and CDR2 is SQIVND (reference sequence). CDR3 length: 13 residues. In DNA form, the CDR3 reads TGTGCCAGTAGAGCAGACAGGGGGTTGGGAGCTTTCTTT. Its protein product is CASRADRGLGAFF.

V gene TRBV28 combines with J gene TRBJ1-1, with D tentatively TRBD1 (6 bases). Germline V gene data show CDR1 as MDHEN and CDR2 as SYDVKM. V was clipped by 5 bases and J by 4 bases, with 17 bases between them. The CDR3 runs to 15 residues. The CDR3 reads CASSLAGAGGTEAFF. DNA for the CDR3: TGTGCCAGCAGTCTGGCAGGGGCCGGCGGCACTGAAGCTTTCTTT.

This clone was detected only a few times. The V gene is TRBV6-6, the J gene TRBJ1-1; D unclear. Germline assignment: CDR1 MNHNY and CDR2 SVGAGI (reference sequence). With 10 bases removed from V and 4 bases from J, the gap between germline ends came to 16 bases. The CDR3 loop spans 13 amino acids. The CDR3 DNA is TGTGCCACCCTAGAGGGAGGTTCCACTGAAGCTTTCTTT. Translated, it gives CATLEGGSTEAFF.

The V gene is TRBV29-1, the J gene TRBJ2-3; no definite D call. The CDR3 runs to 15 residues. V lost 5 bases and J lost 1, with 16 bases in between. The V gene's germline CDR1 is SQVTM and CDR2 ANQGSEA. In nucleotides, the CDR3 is TGCAGCGTTACCTTTTTGGGCCAACGCACAGATACGCAGTATTTT. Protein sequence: CSVTFLGQRTDTQYF.

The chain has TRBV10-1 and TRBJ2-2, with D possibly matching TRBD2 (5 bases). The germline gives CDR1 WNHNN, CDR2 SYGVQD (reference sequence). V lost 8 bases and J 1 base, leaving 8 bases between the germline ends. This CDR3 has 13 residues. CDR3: CASQRENTGELFF. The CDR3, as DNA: TGCGCCAGCCAGAGGGAGAACACCGGGGAGCTGTTTTTT.

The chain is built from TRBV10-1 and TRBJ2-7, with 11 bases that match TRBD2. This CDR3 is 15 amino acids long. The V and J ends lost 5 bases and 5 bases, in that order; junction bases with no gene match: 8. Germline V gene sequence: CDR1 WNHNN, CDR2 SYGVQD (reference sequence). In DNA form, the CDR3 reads TGCGCCAGCAGTCCGCGGACTAGCGGGTTCGACGAGCAGTACTTC. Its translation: CASSPRTSGFDEQYF.

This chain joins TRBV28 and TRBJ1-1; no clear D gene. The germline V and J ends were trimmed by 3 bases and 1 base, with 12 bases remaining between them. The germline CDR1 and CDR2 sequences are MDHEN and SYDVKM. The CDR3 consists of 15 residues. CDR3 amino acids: CASSLAAVGNTEAFF. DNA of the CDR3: TGTGCCAGCAGTTTGGCGGCCGTAGGGAACACTGAAGCTTTCTTT.

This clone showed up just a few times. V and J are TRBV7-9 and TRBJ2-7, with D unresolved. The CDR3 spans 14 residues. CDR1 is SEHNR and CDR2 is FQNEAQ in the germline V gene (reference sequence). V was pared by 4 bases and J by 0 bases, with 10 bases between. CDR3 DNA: TGTGCCAGCAGCTCGACACTTCTCTCCTACGAGCAGTACTTC. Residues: CASSSTLLSYEQYF.

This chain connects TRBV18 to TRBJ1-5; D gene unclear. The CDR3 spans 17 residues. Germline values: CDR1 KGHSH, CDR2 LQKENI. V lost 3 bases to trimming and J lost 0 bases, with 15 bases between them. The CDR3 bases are TGTGCCAGCTCACCCTCCGGGGTGGACTATAGCAATCAGCCCCAGCATTTT. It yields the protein CASSPSGVDYSNQPQHF.

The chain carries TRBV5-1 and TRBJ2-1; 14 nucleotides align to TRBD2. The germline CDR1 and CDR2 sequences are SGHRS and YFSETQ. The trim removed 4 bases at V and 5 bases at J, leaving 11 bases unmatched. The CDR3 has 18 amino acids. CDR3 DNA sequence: TGCGCCAGCAGCCCCGGACTAGCGGGAGGCCCTAGAGACAATGAGCAGTTCTTC. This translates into CASSPGLAGGPRDNEQFF.